This T cell receptor (beta chain) was identified in a study of CD8+CD57+ T cells in acquired aplastic anemia. Across the study: The mean DNA yield obtained from sorted CD4+ and CD8+ cells came to 3.2 ug.

Trimming removed 1 base at V and 0 bases at J, with 12 bases between. The CDR3 spans 16 residues. The study's findings and limits: Patients and controls shared some 29 CD8+ CDR3 sequences, which appeared highly expressed in patients and within their immunodominant clones.

This clonotype was counted only a few times. Its target is not known. Investigators profiled TCR beta VDJ and CDR3 from genomic DNA template. TCRdb ran MiXCR on the reads and lists one entry per CDR3 protein. The sample lists about 220,000 distinct CDR3 sequences, 34% seen once, with approximately 1.2% in the top ten. The sequence came from a human donor in good health, serving as a control. Sequencing was performed on sorted CD4+, CD8+, or CD8+CD57+ T cells (not recorded which) from PBMCs. The chain recombines TRBV12-3 or TRBV12-4 with TRBJ2-5; D is uncertain. The CDR3 DNA is TGTGCCAGCAGTTTAGGACAAACGACGTACCAAGAGACCCAGTACTTC. The encoded protein is CASSLGQTTYQETQYF.